The 5 T cell receptor beta chains given below trace back to one sample, sequenced in a study of monozygotic twins with inflammatory bowel disease. For each CDR3 protein, TCRdb gives one entry from its re-call of the 5' RACE reads, without DNA. The sample is made up of 400,000 to 500,000 distinct CDR3 sequences, and the top ten hold 2% to 3% of it. Sequenced sample: blood. These receptors originate from a human donor with ulcerative colitis or Crohn's disease, or a healthy co-twin of an affected twin (not recorded which).

The chain employs TRBV5-1 and TRBJ2-4; TCRdb gives TRBD2 as the D gene, but with no DNA this cannot be confirmed. Germline values: CDR1 SGHRS, CDR2 YFSETQ. The CDR3 has 16 residues. CDR3 loop: CASSLDLAGVKNIQYF.

The chain links TRBV28 to TRBJ1-5; TCRdb calls TRBD1, which cannot be checked without DNA. The germline gives CDR1 MDHEN, CDR2 SYDVKM. This CDR3 comprises 17 residues. The CDR3 here is CASSLLVTGMVNQPQHF.

The V and J genes are TRBV27 and TRBJ1-1. This CDR3 has 14 amino acids. The V gene's germline CDR1 is MNHEY and CDR2 SMNVEV (reference sequence). The chain's CDR3 is CASSFRRTNTEAFF.

The V gene is TRBV6-5, the J gene TRBJ2-1. CDR1 is MNHEY, CDR2 SVGAGI, per germline. This CDR3 is 16 amino acids long. The CDR3 loop reads CASSYPHSGSYNEQFF.

This chain links TRBV29-1 with TRBJ2-6; the D call from TCRdb, TRBD1, cannot be confirmed without DNA. The CDR3 covers 15 residues. Germline CDR1 SQVTM, CDR2 ANQGSEA. This CDR3 reads CSAGTGSSGANVLTF.